The clone carrying this T cell receptor (beta chain) was counted ten times or more. Its antigen is as yet unknown. Orbital computed tomography and thyroid ultrasound, together with serum TRAb and thyroxine and clinical symptoms, were used for diagnoses. A roughly 9.3 ml volume of fresh peripheral blood provided the PBMCs. This CDR3 comprises 12 residues. The germline gives CDR1 SQVTM, CDR2 ANQGSEA. V was shortened by 0 bases and J by 3 bases, with 5 bases between the two germline ends. This specimen comes from a study of T cells in Graves' hyperthyroidism and ophthalmopathy. Regarding the study as a whole: In the blood, most expanded thyroid clonotypes above 0.001 appeared as well. A model of 13 V-J features distinguished ophthalmopathy from stable hyperthyroidism.

Amplification of TCR beta CDR3 regions was performed using RNA transcripts as template. HTBI primers were the set used in a first-round RT-PCR of the TCR CDR3. TCRdb re-called the multiplex PCR reads through MiXCR, storing one row per CDR3 protein. Among hundreds of thousands of distinct CDR3 sequences, approximately 15% were seen once, and the ten largest hold 5.5% to 7.5%. This clonotype was sampled from a woman aged 25 to 45 with Graves' hyperthyroidism that later progressed to Graves' ophthalmopathy. The rearrangement joins TRBV29-1 to TRBJ1-2, with no clear D. Sample: blood. As DNA, the CDR3 is TGCAGCGTTGAAGACGGATACTATGGCTACACCTTC. Protein sequence: CSVEDGYYGYTF.